This T cell receptor (beta chain) was observed in a study of blood T cell repertoires in COVID-19. Study as a whole: Italy, Spain and the United States were the sources of the convalescent and acute COVID-19 samples. T cells, B-cell-depleted T cells, or PBMCs supplied cDNA or gDNA.

J gave up 2 bases and V 2 bases, and 2 bases lay outside the gene matches. Germline values: CDR1 ENHRY, CDR2 SYGVKD. The length of the CDR3 is 16 residues. Seattle cases were enrolled at active infection and followed longitudinally. Using immunoSEQ multiplex PCR, the repertoire was profiled, and TCRdb retains in-frame clones only, with some absent. The table has approximately 500,000 clones, about 91% seen once. This chain joins TRBV10-3 and TRBJ2-3; TRBD2 matches 12 bases. This TCR was sampled from a man between 18 and 35 years old with COVID-19, enrolled during active disease. The sequenced sample consisted of peripheral blood. The DNA of the CDR3 is TGTGCCATCAGTGAGGCTAGCGGGAGGGTCACAGATACGCAGTATTTT. This translates into CAISEASGRVTDTQYF.